This T cell receptor (beta chain) originates from a study of cytomegalovirus exposure and HLA in healthy donors. Study in general: A later analysis reported the same platform for the 110 or so validation repertoires and the 650 to 750 first-cohort repertoires.

With regard to this clone: Antigen: not known.

From germline, CDR1 is SGDLS and CDR2 YYNGEE. CDR3 size: 17 residues. The V end lost 0 bases, the J end lost 4 bases, and 19 bases lay between the germline ends. Study findings and constraints: Subsequent analysis found a tendency for first-cohort TCR clusters to co-occur within the 90 to 150 validation repertoires. Rarity held for most TCR sequences, but there were some public TCRs that occurred in many donors. More than 150 TCR beta chains were listed as cytomegalovirus-associated.

Assay: immunoSEQ multiplex PCR; the TCRdb copy retains only in-frame clones and omits some. The top ten hold approximately 1% of the sample, which has under 350,000 clones, approximately 83% seen once. The chain combines TRBV9 with TRBJ1-1; tentatively, D is TRBD1 (5 bases). The TCR sequence derives from a woman under 30 in good health and CMV-seronegative. Source material: PBMCs. CDR3 DNA: TGTGCCAGCAGCGTAGACAGTACAGGACCTGCGAGCACTGAAGCTTTCTTT. This codes for CASSVDSTGPASTEAFF. Full variable domain (rest looked up from reference TRBV9 and TRBJ1-1): DSGVTQTPKHLITATGQRVTLRCSPRSGDLSVYWYQQSLDQGLQFLIQYYNGEERAKGNILERFSAQQFPDLHSELNLSSLELGDSALYFCASSVDSTGPASTEAFFGQGTRLTVV.